The next 2 T cell receptor beta chains were all read from a single sample in a study of control samples from healthy donors and cancer patients. Clones were sequenced by immunoSEQ multiplex PCR, and TCRdb holds only the in-frame ones, with some missing. The data hold 65,000 to 95,000 clones, with around 87% observed a single time. The source material was blood. These receptors were collected from a man aged 45 to 65 in good health.

The chain has TRBV6-1 and TRBJ1-6; D is unclear. Trimming took off 3 bases at V and 8 bases at J, with 11 bases between the two ends. From germline, CDR1 is MNHNS and CDR2 SASEGT. This CDR3 is 14 amino acids long. CDR3 in amino acids: CASSDGYSYSPLHF. CDR3 coding DNA: TGTGCCAGCAGTGACGGGTACAGCTATTCACCCCTCCACTTT.

This clone was picked up one time. V is TRBV27 and J is TRBJ2-7; D call uncertain. The length of the CDR3 is 16 residues. Germline V lookup: CDR1 MNHEY, CDR2 SMNVEV (reference sequence). Between the trimmed V and J ends, which lost 0 bases and 0 bases, there was a span of 12 bases. DNA for the CDR3: TGTGCCAGCAGTTTATCGTACGGCTATAGCTCCTACGAGCAGTACTTC. Its protein product is CASSLSYGYSSYEQYF.